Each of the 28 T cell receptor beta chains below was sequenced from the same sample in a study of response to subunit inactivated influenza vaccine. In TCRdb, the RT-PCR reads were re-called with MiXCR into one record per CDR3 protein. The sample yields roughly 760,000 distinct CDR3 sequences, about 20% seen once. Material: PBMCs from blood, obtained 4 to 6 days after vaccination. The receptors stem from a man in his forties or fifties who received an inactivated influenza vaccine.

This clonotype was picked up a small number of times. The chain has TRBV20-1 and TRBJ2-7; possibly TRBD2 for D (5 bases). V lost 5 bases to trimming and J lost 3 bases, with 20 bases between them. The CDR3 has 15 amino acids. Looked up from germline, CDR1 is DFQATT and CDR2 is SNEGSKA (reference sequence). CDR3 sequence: CSAVPPGSAHYEQYF. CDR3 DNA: TGCAGTGCTGTACCTCCGGGGTCGGCCCACTACGAGCAGTACTTC.

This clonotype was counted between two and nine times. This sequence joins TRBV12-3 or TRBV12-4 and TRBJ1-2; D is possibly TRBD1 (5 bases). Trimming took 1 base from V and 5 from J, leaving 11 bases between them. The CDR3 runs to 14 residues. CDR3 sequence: CASSLGRDGYGYTF. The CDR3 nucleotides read TGTGCCAGCAGTTTAGGCAGGGACGGATATGGCTACACCTTC.

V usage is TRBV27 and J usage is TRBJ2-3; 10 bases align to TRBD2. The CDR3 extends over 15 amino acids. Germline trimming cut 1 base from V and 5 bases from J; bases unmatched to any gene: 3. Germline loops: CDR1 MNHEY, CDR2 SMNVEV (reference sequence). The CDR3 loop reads CASSLYTSGKDTQYF. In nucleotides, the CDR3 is TGTGCCAGCAGTTTATATACTAGCGGGAAAGATACGCAGTATTTT.

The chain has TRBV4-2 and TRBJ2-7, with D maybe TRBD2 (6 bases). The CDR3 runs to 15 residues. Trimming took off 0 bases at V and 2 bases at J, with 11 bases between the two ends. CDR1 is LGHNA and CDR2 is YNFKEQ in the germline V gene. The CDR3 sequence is CASSQDLASAYEQYF. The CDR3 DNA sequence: TGTGCCAGCAGCCAAGATCTTGCTAGCGCCTACGAGCAGTACTTC.

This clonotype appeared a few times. The CDR3 reads CASSWRPAGTDTQYF. The CDR3 bases are TGTGCCAGCAGTTGGAGACCCGCAGGAACAGATACGCAGTATTTT. The V call is TRBV5-5, the J call TRBJ2-3; D is ambiguous. V was pared by 5 bases and J by 3 bases, with 16 bases between. Germline lookup yields CDR1 SGHKS and CDR2 YYEKEE (reference sequence). This CDR3 spans 15 amino acids. The entire variable domain, with the rest obtained from reference TRBV5-5 and TRBJ2-3, is as follows: DAGVTQSPTHLIKTRGQQVTLRCSPISGHKSVSWYQQVLGQGPQFIFQYYEKEERGRGNFPDRFSARQFPNYSSELNVNALLLGDSALYLCASSWRPAGTDTQYFGPGTRLTVL.

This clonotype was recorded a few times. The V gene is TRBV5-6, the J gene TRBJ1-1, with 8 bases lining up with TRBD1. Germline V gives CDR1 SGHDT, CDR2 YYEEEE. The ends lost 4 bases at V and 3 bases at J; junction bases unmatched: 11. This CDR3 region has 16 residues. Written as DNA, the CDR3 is TGTGCCAGCAGCAGGGTCTGGGACAGGATTTACACTGAAGCTTTCTTT. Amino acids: CASSRVWDRIYTEAFF.

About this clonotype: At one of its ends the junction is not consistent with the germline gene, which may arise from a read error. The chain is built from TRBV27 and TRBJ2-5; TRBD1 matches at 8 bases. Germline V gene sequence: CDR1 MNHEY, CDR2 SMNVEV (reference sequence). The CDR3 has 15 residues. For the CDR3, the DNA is TGTGCCATCAGTATAGGAGCAGGGGGCGGAGAGACCCAGTACTTC. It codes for CAISIGAGGGETQYF.

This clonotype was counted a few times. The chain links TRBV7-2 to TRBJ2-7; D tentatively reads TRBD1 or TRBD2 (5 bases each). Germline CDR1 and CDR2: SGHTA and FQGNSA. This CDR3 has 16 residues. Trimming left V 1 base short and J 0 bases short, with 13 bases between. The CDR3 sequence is CASSLGGAPSSYEQYF. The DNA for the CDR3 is TGTGCCAGCAGCTTAGGAGGGGCACCATCCTCCTACGAGCAGTACTTC.

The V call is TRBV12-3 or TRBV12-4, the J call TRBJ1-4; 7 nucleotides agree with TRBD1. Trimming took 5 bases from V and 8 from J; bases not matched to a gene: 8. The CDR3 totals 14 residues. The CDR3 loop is CASSTGTAYEKLFF. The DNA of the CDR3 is TGTGCCAGCAGTACCGGGACAGCGTACGAAAAACTGTTTTTT.

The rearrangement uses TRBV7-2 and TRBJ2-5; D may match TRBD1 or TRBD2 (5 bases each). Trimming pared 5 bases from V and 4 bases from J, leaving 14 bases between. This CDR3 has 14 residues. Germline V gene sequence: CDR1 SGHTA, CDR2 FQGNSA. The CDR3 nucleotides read TGTGCCAGCAGCCCCACCCCGGGGCGAGAGACCCAGTACTTC. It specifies CASSPTPGRETQYF.

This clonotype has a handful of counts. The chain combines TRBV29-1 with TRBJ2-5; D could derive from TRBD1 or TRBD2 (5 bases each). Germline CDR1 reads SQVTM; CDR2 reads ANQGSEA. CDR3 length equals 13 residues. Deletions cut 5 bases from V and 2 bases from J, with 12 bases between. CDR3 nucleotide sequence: TGCAGCGTTTGCTGGGACCTACAAGAGACCCAGTACTTC. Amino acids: CSVCWDLQETQYF.

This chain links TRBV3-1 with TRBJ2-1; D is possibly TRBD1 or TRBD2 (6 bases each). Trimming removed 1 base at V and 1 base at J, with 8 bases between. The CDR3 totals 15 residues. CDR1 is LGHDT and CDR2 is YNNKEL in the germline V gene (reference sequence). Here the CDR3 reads CASSQGGASYNEQFF. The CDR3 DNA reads TGTGCCAGCAGCCAAGGGGGGGCTTCCTACAATGAGCAGTTCTTC.

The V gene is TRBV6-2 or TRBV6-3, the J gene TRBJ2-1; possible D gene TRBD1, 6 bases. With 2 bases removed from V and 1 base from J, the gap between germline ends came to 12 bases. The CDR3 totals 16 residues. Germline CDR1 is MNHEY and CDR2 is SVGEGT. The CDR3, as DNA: TGTGCCAGCAGTTACGCATGGGACAAGTCCTACAATGAGCAGTTCTTC. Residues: CASSYAWDKSYNEQFF.

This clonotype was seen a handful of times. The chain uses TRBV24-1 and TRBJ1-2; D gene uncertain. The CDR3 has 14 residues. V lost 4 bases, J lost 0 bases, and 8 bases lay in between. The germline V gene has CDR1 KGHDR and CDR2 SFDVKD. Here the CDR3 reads CATSDLTSNYGYTF. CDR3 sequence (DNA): TGTGCCACCAGTGACTTGACATCTAACTATGGCTACACCTTC.

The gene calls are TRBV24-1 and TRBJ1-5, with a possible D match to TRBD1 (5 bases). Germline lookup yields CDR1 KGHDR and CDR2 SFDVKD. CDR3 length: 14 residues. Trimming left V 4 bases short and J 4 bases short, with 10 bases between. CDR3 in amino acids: CATSDGTLNQPQHF. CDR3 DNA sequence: TGTGCCACCAGTGACGGGACCTTGAATCAGCCCCAGCATTTT.

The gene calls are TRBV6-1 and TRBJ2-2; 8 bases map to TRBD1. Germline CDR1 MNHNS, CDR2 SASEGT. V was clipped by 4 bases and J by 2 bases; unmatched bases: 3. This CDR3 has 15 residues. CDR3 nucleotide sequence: TGTGCCAGCAGTGCCGGGACAGGAAACACCGGGGAGCTGTTTTTT. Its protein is CASSAGTGNTGELFF.

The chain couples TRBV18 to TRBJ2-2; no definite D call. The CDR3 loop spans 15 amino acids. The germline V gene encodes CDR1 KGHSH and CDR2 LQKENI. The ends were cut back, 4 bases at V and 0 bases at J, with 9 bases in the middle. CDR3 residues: CASSRATPNTGELFF. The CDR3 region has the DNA TGTGCCAGCTCACGGGCGACACCGAACACCGGGGAGCTGTTTTTT. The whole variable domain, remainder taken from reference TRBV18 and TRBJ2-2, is NAGVMQNPRHLVRRRGQEARLRCSPMKGHSHVYWYRQLPEEGLKFMVYLQKENIIDESGMPKERFSAEFPKEGPSILRIQQVVRGDSAAYFCASSRATPNTGELFFGEGSRLTVL.

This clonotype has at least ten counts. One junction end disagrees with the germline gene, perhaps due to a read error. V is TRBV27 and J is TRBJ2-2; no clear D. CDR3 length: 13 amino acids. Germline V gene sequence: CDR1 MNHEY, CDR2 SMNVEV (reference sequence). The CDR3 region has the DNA TGCGCCAGCAGCTTGAGTGATACCGGGGAGCTGTTTTTT. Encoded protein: CASSLSDTGELFF.

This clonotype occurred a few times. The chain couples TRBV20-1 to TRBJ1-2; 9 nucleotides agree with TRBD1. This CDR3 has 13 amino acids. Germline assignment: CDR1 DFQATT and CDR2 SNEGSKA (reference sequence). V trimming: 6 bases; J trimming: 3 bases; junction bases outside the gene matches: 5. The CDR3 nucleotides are TGCAGTGCCACCACAGGGGGCGACTATGGCTACACCTTC. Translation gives CSATTGGDYGYTF.

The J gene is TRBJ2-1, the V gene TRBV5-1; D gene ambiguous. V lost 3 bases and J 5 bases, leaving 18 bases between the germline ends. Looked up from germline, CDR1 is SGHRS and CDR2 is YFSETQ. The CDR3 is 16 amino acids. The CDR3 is CASSSTLDTNNNEQFF. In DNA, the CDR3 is TGCGCCAGCAGCTCAACCCTAGACACGAATAACAATGAGCAGTTCTTC. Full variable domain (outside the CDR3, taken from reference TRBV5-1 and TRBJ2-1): KAGVTQTPRYLIKTRGQQVTLSCSPISGHRSVSWYQQTPGQGLQFLFEYFSETQRNKGNFPGRFSGRQFSNSRSEMNVSTLELGDSALYLCASSSTLDTNNNEQFFGPGTRLTVL.

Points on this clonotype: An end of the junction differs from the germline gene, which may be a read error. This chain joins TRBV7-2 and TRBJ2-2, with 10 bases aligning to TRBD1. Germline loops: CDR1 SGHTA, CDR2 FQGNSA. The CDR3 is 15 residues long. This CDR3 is CASSLDRGQTGELFF. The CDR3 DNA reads TGTGCCAGCAGTTTAGACAGGGGGCAAACCGGGGAGCTGTTTTTT. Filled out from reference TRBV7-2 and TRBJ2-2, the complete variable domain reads GAGVSQSPSNKVTEKGKDVELRCDPISGHTALYWYRQSLGQGLEFLIYFQGNSAPDKSGLPSDRFSAERTGGSVSTLTIQRTQQEDSAVYLCASSLDRGQTGELFFGEGSRLTVL.

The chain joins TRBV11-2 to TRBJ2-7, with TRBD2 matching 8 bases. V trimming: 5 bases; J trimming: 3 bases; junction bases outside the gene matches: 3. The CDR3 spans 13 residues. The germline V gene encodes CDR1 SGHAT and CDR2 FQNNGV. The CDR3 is CASSGGTSYEQYF. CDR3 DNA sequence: TGTGCCAGCAGCGGGGGGACTAGCTACGAGCAGTACTTC. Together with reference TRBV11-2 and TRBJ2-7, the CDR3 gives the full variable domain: EAGVAQSPRYKIIEKRQSVAFWCNPISGHATLYWYQQILGQGPKLLIQFQNNGVVDDSQLPKDRFSAERLKGVDSTLKIQPAKLEDSAVYLCASSGGTSYEQYFGPGTRLTVT.

CDR3 in amino acids: CASSKACGSCEQYF. The CDR3 DNA is TGTGCCAGCAGCAAAGCGTGTGGCTCCTGCGAGCAGTACTTC. The V and J genes are TRBV21-1 and TRBJ2-7. TRBV21-1 is given as a pseudogene. This CDR3 spans 14 amino acids.

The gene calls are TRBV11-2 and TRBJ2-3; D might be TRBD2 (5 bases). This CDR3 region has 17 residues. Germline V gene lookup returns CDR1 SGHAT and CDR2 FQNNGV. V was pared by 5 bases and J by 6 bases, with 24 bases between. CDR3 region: CASSQYAGLAIVDTQYF. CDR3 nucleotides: TGTGCCAGCAGCCAGTATGCCGGGCTAGCAATTGTCGATACGCAGTATTTT.

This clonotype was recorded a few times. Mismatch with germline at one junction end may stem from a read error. The CDR3: CASSLEQGGGSHF. CDR3 sequence (DNA): TGTGCCAGCAGCTTAGAACAGGGGGGCGGGAGCCACTTC. The rearrangement joins TRBV7-2 to TRBJ2-7; D possibly corresponds to TRBD1 (8 bases). Germline loops: CDR1 SGHTA, CDR2 FQGNSA. The CDR3 length is 13 residues. The complete variable domain, with remaining parts taken from reference TRBV7-2 and TRBJ2-7, reads GAGVSQSPSNKVTEKGKDVELRCDPISGHTALYWYRQSLGQGLEFLIYFQGNSAPDKSGLPSDRFSAERTGGSVSTLTIQRTQQEDSAVYLCASSLEQGGGSHFGPGTRLTVT.

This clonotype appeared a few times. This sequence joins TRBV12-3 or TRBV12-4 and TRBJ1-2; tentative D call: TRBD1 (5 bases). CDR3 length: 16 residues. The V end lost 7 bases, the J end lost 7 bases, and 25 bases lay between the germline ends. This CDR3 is CASTLTGKVGAAGYTF. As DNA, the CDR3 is TGTGCCAGCACCCTAACGGGAAAGGTAGGGGCCGCTGGCTACACCTTC.

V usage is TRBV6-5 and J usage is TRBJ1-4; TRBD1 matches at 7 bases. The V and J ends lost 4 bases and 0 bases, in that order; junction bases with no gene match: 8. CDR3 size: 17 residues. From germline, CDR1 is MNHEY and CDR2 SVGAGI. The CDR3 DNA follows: TGTGCCAGCAGTTTGGGTCCGGGACAGTCAACTAATGAAAAACTGTTTTTT. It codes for CASSLGPGQSTNEKLFF.

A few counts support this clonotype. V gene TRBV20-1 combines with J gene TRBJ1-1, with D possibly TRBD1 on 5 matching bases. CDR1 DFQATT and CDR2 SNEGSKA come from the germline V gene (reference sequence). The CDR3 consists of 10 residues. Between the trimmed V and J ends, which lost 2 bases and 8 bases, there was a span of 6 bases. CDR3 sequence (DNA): TGCAGTGCTAGACGGGGCGAAGCTTTCTTT. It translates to CSARRGEAFF.